This T cell receptor (beta chain) was identified during a study of PD-L1 blockade in urothelial cancer. Background on the study: Previous chemotherapy exposure amounted to 0 to 3 regimens for patients. Counts from blood samples showed a median of 141,255 T cells. General study points: Durable-benefit cases showed more tumor-associated blood clone expansion at 3 weeks.

The germline CDR1 and CDR2 sequences are SNHLY and FYNNEI. This CDR3 is built from 12 residues. V lost 7 bases to trimming and J lost 8 bases, with 11 bases between them. In its sample, this clone was seen a few times. The antigen is not known. Time point specified: pretreatment peripheral blood. The data were produced by immunoSEQ multiplex PCR, yet TCRdb's version contains in-frame clones alone and is incomplete. This table has around 100,000 clones, around 87% appearing once. Sequences were derived from PBMCs, sampled around atezolizumab (anti-PD-L1) treatment. The origin of this receptor is a man aged 55-75 years with urothelial cancer. The chain recombines TRBV2 with TRBJ1-4, with TRBD1 as a possible D gene (6 bases). The CDR3 sequence is CASTEDREKLFF. DNA of the CDR3: TGTGCCAGCACCGAGGACAGAGAAAAACTGTTTTTT.